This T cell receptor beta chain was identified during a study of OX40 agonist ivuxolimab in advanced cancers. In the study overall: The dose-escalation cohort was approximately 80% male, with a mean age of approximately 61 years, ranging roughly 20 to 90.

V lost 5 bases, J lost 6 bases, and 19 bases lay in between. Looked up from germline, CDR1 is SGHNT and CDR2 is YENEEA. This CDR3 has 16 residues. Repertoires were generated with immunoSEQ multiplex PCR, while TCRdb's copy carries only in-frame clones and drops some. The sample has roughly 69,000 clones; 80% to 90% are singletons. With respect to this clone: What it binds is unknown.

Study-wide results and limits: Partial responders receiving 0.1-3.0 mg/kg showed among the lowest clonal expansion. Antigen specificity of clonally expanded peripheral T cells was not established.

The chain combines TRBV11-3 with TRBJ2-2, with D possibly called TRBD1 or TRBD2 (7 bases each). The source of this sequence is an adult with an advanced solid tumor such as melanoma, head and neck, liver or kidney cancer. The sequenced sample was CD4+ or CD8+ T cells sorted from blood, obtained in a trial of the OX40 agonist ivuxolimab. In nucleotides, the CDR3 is TGTGCCAGCAGCCCCCTGCAGGGGGGGAGGGCCGGGGAGCTGTTTTTT. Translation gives CASSPLQGGRAGELFF.